These 18 T cell receptor beta chains share one sample of origin, sequenced in a study of shared clonotypes between healthy human individuals. Assay used: immunoSEQ multiplex PCR; TCRdb lists only in-frame clones, some missing. Here the sample spans about 2.4 million clones, approximately 93% being singletons. The sample was naive CD4+ T cells from PBMCs. Subset described: CD45RA+ positively selected. These receptors all stem from a young man in good health. Some clones in this sample may be carry-over from other donors' samples.

The chain couples TRBV5-1 to TRBJ2-1; 14 bases are a match to TRBD2. The CDR3 loop spans 15 amino acids. Germline CDR1 reads SGHRS; CDR2 reads YFSETQ. The V segment lost 4 bases and the J segment 9 bases; nucleotides outside the gene matches: 6. The CDR3 spells CASSAGTSGRIEQFF. The CDR3 DNA reads as TGCGCCAGCAGCGCGGGGACTAGCGGGAGAATTGAGCAGTTCTTC.

The gene calls are TRBV7-9 and TRBJ2-2, with 9 bases lining up with TRBD1. There are 19 residues in the CDR3. The ends lost 3 bases at V and 4 bases at J; junction bases unmatched: 15. Germline assignment: CDR1 SEHNR and CDR2 FQNEAQ (reference sequence). Written as DNA, the CDR3 is TGTGCCAGCAGCTTTTTACTGGGACAGGGACTGCGGGTCACCGGGGAGCTGTTTTTT. Protein: CASSFLLGQGLRVTGELFF.

V and J are TRBV6-1 and TRBJ2-1; 10 bases are a match to TRBD2. Trimming cost V 4 bases and J 4 bases; bases outside gene matches: 1. Germline V gene sequence: CDR1 MNHNS, CDR2 SASEGT. The CDR3 contains 14 residues. The chain's CDR3 is CASSGSGGYNEQFF. The DNA of the CDR3 is TGTGCCAGCAGTGGTAGCGGGGGGTACAATGAGCAGTTCTTC.

The chain recombines TRBV6-6 with TRBJ2-1; 9 bases line up with TRBD2. The J segment lost 4 bases and the V segment lost 7 bases, leaving 8 bases of the junction unmatched. Looked up from germline, CDR1 is MNHNY and CDR2 is SVGAGI (reference sequence). This CDR3 has 15 residues. In nucleotides, the CDR3 is TGTGCCAGCATAAAAGAGACTAGCGGATACAATGAGCAGTTCTTC. Its translation: CASIKETSGYNEQFF.

J is TRBJ2-5 and V is TRBV10-3; weak D call: TRBD2 (5 bases). With 4 bases removed from V and 4 bases from J, the gap between germline ends came to 13 bases. The CDR3 totals 14 residues. From germline, CDR1 is ENHRY and CDR2 SYGVKD. As DNA, the CDR3 is TGTGCCATCAGTGCAAGAGGGATGGGAGAGACCCAGTACTTC. This encodes CAISARGMGETQYF.

The chain employs TRBV6-5 and TRBJ2-3; 10 bases align to TRBD2. Germline V CDR1 and CDR2: MNHEY, SVGAGI. The CDR3 is 16 residues long. The V segment lost 0 bases and the J segment 5 bases; nucleotides outside the gene matches: 5. The CDR3 reads CASSYSASGSLDTQYF. CDR3 bases: TGTGCCAGCAGTTACTCGGCTAGCGGGAGTCTAGATACGCAGTATTTT.

The V and J genes are TRBV25-1 and TRBJ2-5, with TRBD2 identical over 9 bases. V shed 5 bases and J 6 bases; nucleotides not matched to a gene: 7. The CDR3 has 14 amino acids. Germline V CDR1 and CDR2: MGHDK, SYGVNS. CDR3 protein: CASSRQREDKTQYF. CDR3 nucleotide sequence: TGTGCCAGCAGTCGCCAGCGGGAGGATAAGACCCAGTACTTC.

This sequence joins TRBV10-2 and TRBJ2-4; D may be TRBD2 (8 bases). Germline CDR1 is WSHSY and CDR2 is SAAADI. V lost 2 bases and J lost 5, with 13 bases in between. This CDR3 has 15 amino acids. The CDR3 loop is CASSEPGGTENIQYF. The CDR3 nucleotides are TGCGCCAGCAGTGAGCCGGGGGGGACAGAAAACATTCAGTACTTC.

The rearrangement joins TRBV28 to TRBJ1-3; TRBD1 agrees at 9 bases. V gave up 6 bases and J gave up 4 bases; unmatched junction bases: 4. Germline V gives CDR1 MDHEN, CDR2 SYDVKM. This CDR3 is 14 amino acids long. CDR3 DNA: TGTGCCAGCAGGACAGGGGGGTACGGAAACACCATATATTTT. It specifies CASRTGGYGNTIYF.

The table lists this clone with a count of one. V gene TRBV29-1 combines with J gene TRBJ2-1, with 7 bases matching TRBD1. Germline-derived CDR1 and CDR2 are SQVTM and ANQGSEA. Trimming at V came to 6 bases and at J to 6 bases, leaving 17 bases not matched to a gene. The CDR3 covers 16 residues. This chain's CDR3 is CSVDNTPVGTVNEQFF. CDR3 DNA: TGCAGCGTCGATAATACCCCGGTGGGGACAGTCAATGAGCAGTTCTTC.

This sequence joins TRBV5-1 and TRBJ1-2, with TRBD1 matching 12 bases. The germline gives CDR1 SGHRS, CDR2 YFSETQ. After removal of 4 bases from V and 9 bases from J, the junction contained 10 bases not matched to a gene. The CDR3 extends over 15 amino acids. CDR3 in amino acids: CASSIPGQGARSYTF. Here the CDR3 DNA reads TGCGCCAGCAGCATCCCGGGACAGGGGGCTAGGAGCTACACCTTC. The whole variable domain, remainder taken from reference TRBV5-1 and TRBJ1-2, is KAGVTQTPRYLIKTRGQQVTLSCSPISGHRSVSWYQQTPGQGLQFLFEYFSETQRNKGNFPGRFSGRQFSNSRSEMNVSTLELGDSALYLCASSIPGQGARSYTFGSGTRLTVV.

The sample holds one count of this clone. V gene TRBV25-1 combines with J gene TRBJ2-1; 8 positions match TRBD2. The CDR3 is made up of 15 amino acids. From germline, CDR1 is MGHDK and CDR2 SYGVNS. With V trimmed by 5 bases and J by 0 bases, 3 bases remained unmatched. The CDR3 region is CASSPGGSSYNEQFF. Here the CDR3 DNA reads TGTGCCAGCAGTCCGGGGGGGAGCTCCTACAATGAGCAGTTCTTC.

Of note for this clone: This same CDR3 is encoded by further DNA sequences in the sample. This chain uses TRBV5-1 with TRBJ2-7; 8 nucleotides align to TRBD2. Looked up from germline, CDR1 is SGHRS and CDR2 is YFSETQ. V shed 1 base and J 4 bases; nucleotides not matched to a gene: 4. The CDR3 runs to 14 residues. The CDR3 spells CASSLTSGRYEQYF. Here the CDR3 DNA reads TGCGCCAGCAGCTTGACTAGCGGAAGATACGAGCAGTACTTC.

CDR3 coding DNA: TGTGCCAGCATAAAGGGTCCCTCGGACTCAGGATCCAAGCGTCGCTCCTACGAGCAGTACTTC. It yields the protein CASIKGPSDSGSKRRSYEQYF. The V gene is TRBV9, the J gene TRBJ2-7; D perhaps matches TRBD2 (5 bases). Trimming shortened V by 6 bases and J by 0 bases, and 34 bases separated the two germline ends. Germline CDR1 reads SGDLS; CDR2 reads YYNGEE. The CDR3 totals 21 residues.

The chain couples TRBV19 to TRBJ2-5; 9 positions agree with TRBD1. This CDR3 is built from 12 residues. J lost 4 bases, V lost 6 bases, and 0 bases had no gene match. Germline CDR1 LNHDA, CDR2 SQIVND (reference sequence). Written as DNA, the CDR3 is TGTGCCAGTAGGACAGGGGGAGAGACCCAGTACTTC. This sequence encodes CASRTGGETQYF.

This chain uses TRBV19 with TRBJ1-5; D gene ambiguous. The length of the CDR3 is 16 residues. Germline CDR1 and CDR2: LNHDA and SQIVND (reference sequence). With 0 bases removed from V and 4 bases from J, the gap between germline ends came to 13 bases. The CDR3 nucleotides read TGTGCCAGTAGTATAGATAAGGGATCCAGAAATCAGCCCCAGCATTTT. Translating it yields CASSIDKGSRNQPQHF.

The rearrangement uses TRBV5-4 and TRBJ2-1, with TRBD2 identical over 11 bases. There are 15 residues in the CDR3. Trimming at V came to 1 base and at J to 9 bases, leaving 6 bases not matched to a gene. The V gene's germline CDR1 is SGHNT and CDR2 YYREEE (reference sequence). The CDR3 bases are TGTGCCAGCAGCTTGACCGGGACTAGCGGACGTGAGCAGTTCTTC. Its translation is CASSLTGTSGREQFF. The variable domain in full, completed from reference TRBV5-4 and TRBJ2-1, reads ETGVTQSPTHLIKTRGQQVTLRCSSQSGHNTVSWYQQALGQGPQFIFQYYREEENGRGNFPPRFSGLQFPNYSSELNVNALELDDSALYLCASSLTGTSGREQFFGPGTRLTVL.

The rearrangement joins TRBV29-1 to TRBJ2-1, with D unresolved. The germline V gene has CDR1 SQVTM and CDR2 ANQGSEA. The CDR3 length is 15 residues. V was clipped by 1 base and J by 6 bases, with 16 bases between them. The CDR3 nucleotides read TGCAGCGTTGAAGGGTGGGCCGCCTCAGTCAATGAGCAGTTCTTC. This translates into CSVEGWAASVNEQFF.